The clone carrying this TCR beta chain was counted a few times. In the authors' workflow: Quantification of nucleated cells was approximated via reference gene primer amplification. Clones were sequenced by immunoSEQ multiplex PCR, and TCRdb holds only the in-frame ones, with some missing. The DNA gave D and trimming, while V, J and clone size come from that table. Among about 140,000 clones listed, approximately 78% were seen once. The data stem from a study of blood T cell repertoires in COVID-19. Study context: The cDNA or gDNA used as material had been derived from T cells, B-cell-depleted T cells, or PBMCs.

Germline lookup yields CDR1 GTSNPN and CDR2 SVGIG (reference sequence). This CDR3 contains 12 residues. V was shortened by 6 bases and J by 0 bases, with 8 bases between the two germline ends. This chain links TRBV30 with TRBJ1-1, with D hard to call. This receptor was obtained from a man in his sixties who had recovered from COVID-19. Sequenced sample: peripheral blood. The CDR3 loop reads CACQAVNTEAFF. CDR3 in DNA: TGTGCCTGCCAGGCAGTGAACACTGAAGCTTTCTTT.